The clone carrying this T cell receptor (beta chain) has more than one count but fewer than ten. The antigen is unknown. The junction departs from the called germline gene at one end, perhaps through a read error. These data come from a study of T cell repertoires in cytomegalovirus infection. Study at large: As its CMV epitopes, the study selected recently identified HLA-C-restricted and well-studied HLA-B-restricted targets. Indicated by public TCR beta signatures were CMV infection and matching HLA type.

The V gene's germline CDR1 is SSHAT and CDR2 FNYEAQ (reference sequence). This CDR3 has 18 amino acids. TCRdb reprocessed the reads via MiXCR and lists one record per CDR3 protein. The table records about 920,000 distinct CDR3 sequences, less than 40% of them present only once. V gene TRBV7-7 combines with J gene TRBJ2-1, with D perhaps TRBD1 or TRBD2 (5 bases each). Specimen: cultured CD8+ T cells from PBMCs, collected from culture after CMV antigen stimulation. This clonotype originated in a human donor in good health (CMV status not recorded). Some clones in this sample may be carry-over from other donors' samples. The DNA for the CDR3 is TGTGCTAGCAGCTCCCGGACAACGGGTCTAGCAGCCCTTAATGAGCAGTTCTTC. This translates into CASSSRTTGLAALNEQFF.